Given below is one T cell receptor beta chain in context. These data belong to a study of blood T cell repertoires in COVID-19. Overall study: Samples representing acute and convalescent COVID-19 were sourced from the United States, Italy and Spain. T cells, B-cell-depleted T cells, or PBMCs provided the cDNA or gDNA that served as material.

The CDR3 runs to 13 residues. Germline CDR1 and CDR2: SGHVS and FQNEAQ. V was clipped by 1 base and J by 6 bases, with 6 bases between them. In the source study's methods: Estimates of nucleated cell counts were drawn from the amplification of reference gene primers. Here immunoSEQ multiplex PCR was the method, and the copy in TCRdb shows in-frame clones only, minus some. V, J and clone size were drawn from that table, and D and trimming were deduced from the DNA. The sample carries approximately 250,000 clones, around four fifths recorded once. This clonotype originated in a woman aged 55-70 years with active or convalescent COVID-19. The genes are TRBV7-8 and TRBJ1-4; D uncertain. Input material: peripheral blood. Here the CDR3 reads CASSLGLYEKLFF. The CDR3 nucleotides are TGTGCCAGCAGCTTAGGGCTGTATGAAAAACTGTTTTTT.